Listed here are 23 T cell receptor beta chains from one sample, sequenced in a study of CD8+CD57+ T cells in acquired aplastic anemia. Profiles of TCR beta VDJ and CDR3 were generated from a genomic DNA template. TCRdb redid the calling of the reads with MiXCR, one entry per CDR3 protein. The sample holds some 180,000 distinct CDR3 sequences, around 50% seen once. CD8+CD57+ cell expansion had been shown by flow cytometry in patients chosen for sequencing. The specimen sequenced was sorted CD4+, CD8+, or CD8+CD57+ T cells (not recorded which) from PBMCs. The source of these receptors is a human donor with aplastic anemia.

In DNA, the CDR3 is TGTGCCAGCAGCTTAGGGACTAGGAGCGCAGATACGCAGTATTTT. Residues: CASSLGTRSADTQYF. The chain has TRBV11-2 and TRBJ2-3, with 7 positions matching TRBD2. The V gene end was trimmed by 1 base and the J gene end by 4 bases; junction bases not matched to a gene: 5. CDR3 size: 15 residues. The germline V gene encodes CDR1 SGHAT and CDR2 FQNNGV.

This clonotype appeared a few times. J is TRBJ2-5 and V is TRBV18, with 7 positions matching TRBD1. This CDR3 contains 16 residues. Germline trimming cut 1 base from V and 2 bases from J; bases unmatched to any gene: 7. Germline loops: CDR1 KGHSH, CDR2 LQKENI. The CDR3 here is CASSPLQGRLQETQYF. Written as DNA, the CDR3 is TGTGCCAGCTCACCACTACAGGGGCGATTGCAAGAGACCCAGTACTTC.

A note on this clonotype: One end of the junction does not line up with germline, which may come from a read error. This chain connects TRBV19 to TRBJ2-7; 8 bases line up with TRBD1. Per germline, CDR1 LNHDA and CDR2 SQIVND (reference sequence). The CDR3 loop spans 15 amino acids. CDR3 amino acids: CASSMGQVDTGELYF. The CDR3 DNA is TGTGCCAGTAGTATGGGACAGGTAGACACCGGGGAGCTGTACTTC.

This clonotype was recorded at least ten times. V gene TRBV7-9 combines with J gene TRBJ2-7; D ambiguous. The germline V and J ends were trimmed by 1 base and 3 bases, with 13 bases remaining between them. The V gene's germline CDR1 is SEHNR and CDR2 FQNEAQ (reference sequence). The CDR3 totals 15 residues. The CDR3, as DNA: TGTGCCAGCAGCTTAGTTGGGTGGAGAGGCTACGAGCAGTACTTC. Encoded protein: CASSLVGWRGYEQYF. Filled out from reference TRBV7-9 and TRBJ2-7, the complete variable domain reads DTGVSQNPRHKITKRGQNVTFRCDPISEHNRLYWYRQTLGQGPEFLTYFQNEAQLEKSRLLSDRFSAERPKGSFSTLEIQRTEQGDSAMYLCASSLVGWRGYEQYFGPGTRLTVT.

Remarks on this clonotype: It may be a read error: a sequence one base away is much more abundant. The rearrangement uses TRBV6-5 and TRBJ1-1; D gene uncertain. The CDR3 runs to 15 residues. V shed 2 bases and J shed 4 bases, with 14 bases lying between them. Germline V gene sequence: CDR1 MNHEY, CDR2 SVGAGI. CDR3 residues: CASSYRERLSTEAFF. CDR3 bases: TGTGCCAGCAGTTACAGGGAACGGTTGAGCACTGAAGCTTTCTTT.

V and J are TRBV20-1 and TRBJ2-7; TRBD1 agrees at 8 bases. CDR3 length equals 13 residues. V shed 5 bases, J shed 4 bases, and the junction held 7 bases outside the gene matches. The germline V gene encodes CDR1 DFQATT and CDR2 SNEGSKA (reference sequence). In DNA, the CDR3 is TGCAGTGCTTCGGACAGGGTCAGTTACGAGCAGTACTTC. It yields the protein CSASDRVSYEQYF.

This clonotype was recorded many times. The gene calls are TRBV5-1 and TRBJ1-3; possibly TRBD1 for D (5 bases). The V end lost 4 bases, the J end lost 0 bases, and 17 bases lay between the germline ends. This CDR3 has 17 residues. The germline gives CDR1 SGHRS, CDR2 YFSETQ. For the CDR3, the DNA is TGCGCCAGCAGCCGAGGCAGCGGGGCATACTCTGGAAACACCATATATTTT. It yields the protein CASSRGSGAYSGNTIYF.

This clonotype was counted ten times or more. The CDR3 sequence is CASSVGGDTQYF. The DNA for the CDR3 is TGTGCCAGCAGCGTAGGTGGAGATACGCAGTATTTT. The chain uses TRBV11-3 and TRBJ2-3; D gene ambiguous. V shed 5 bases and J shed 5 bases, with 8 bases lying between them. The CDR3 extends over 12 amino acids. Germline CDR1 SGHNT, CDR2 YENEEA.

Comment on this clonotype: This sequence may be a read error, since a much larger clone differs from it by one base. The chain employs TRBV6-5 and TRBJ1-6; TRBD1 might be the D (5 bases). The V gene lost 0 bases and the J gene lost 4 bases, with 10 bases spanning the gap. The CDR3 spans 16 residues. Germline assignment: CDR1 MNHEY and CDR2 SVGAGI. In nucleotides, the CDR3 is TGTGCCAGCAGTTACTCGACGGGGCATTATAATTCACCCCTCCACTTT. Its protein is CASSYSTGHYNSPLHF.

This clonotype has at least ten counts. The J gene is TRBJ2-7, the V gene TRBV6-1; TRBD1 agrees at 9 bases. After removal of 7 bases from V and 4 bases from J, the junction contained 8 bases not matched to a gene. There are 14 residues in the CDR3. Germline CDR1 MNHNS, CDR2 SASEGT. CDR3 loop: CASTSGQGGYEQYF. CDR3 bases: TGTGCCAGCACCTCGGGACAGGGCGGGTACGAGCAGTACTTC.

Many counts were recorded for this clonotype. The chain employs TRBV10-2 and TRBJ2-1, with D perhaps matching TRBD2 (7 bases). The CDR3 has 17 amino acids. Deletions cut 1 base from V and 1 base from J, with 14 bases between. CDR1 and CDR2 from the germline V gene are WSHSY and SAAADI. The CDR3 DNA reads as TGCGCCAGCAGTGAGTGGGGGGGGGGGCGTTCCTACAATGAGCAGTTCTTC. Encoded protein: CASSEWGGGRSYNEQFF.

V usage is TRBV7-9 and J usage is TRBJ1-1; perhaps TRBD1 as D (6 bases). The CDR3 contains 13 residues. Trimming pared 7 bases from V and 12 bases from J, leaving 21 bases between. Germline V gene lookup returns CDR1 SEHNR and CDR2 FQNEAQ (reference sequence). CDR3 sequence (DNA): TGTGCCAGCACCCCAGGACAGTCCTGGGGAACTTTCTTT. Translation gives CASTPGQSWGTFF.

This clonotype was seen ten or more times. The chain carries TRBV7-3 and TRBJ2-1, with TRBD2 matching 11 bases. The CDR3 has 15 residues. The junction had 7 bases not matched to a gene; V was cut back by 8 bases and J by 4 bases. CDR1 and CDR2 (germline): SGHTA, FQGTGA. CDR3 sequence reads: CASSFSGGEYNEQFF. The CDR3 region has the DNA TGTGCCAGCTCATTTAGCGGGGGGGAGTACAATGAGCAGTTCTTC. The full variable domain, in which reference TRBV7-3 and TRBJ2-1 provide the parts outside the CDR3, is GAGVSQTPSNKVTEKGKYVELRCDPISGHTALYWYRQSLGQGPEFLIYFQGTGAADDSGLPNDRFFAVRPEGSVSTLKIQRTERGDSAVYLCASSFSGGEYNEQFFGPGTRLTVL.

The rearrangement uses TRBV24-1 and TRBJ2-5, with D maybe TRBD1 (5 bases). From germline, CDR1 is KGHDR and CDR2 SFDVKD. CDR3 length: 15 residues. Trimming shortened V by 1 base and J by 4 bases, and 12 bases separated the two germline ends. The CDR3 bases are TGTGCCACCAGTGATTTAAGGGGTGCAGGAGAGACCCAGTACTTC. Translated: CATSDLRGAGETQYF.

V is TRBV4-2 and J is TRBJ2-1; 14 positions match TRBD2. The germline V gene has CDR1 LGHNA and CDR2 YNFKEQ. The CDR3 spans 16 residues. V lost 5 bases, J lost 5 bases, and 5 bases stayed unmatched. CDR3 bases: TGTGCCAGCAGCAACAGACTAGCGGGGGGGAACAATGAGCAGTTCTTC. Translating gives CASSNRLAGGNNEQFF.

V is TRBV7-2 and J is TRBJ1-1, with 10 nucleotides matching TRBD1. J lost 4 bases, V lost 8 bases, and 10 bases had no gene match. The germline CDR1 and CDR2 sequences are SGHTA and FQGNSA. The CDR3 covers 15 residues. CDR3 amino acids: CASSHDGTGATEAFF. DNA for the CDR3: TGTGCCAGCTCCCATGATGGGACAGGGGCCACTGAAGCTTTCTTT.

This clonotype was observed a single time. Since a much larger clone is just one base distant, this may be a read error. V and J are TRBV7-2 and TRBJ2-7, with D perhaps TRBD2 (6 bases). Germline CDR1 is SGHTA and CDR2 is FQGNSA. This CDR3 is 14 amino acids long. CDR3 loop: CASSRRGANFEQCF. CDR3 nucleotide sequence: TGTGCCAGCTCACGACGCGGGGCGAACTTCGAGCAGTGCTTC.

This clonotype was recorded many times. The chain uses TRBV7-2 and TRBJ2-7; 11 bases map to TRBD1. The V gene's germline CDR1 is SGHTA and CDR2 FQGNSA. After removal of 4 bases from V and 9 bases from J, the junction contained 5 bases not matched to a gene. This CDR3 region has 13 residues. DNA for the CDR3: TGTGCCAGCAGCTATGGACAGGGGGCGAGGCAGTACTTC. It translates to CASSYGQGARQYF.

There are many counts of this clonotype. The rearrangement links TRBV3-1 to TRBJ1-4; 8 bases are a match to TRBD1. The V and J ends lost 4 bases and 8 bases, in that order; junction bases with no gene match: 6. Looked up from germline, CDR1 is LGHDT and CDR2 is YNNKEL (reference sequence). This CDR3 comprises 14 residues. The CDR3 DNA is TGTGCCAGCAGCCGCTTCGGGACAGGAGAAAAACTGTTTTTT. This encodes CASSRFGTGEKLFF.

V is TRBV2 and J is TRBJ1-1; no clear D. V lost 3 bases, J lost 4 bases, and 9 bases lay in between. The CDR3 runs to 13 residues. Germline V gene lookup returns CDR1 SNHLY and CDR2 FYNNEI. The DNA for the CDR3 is TGTGCCAGCAGTGACGCGGGTGCCACTGAAGCTTTCTTT. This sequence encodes CASSDAGATEAFF. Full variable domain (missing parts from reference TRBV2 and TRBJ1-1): EPEVTQTPSHQVTQMGQEVILRCVPISNHLYFYWYRQILGQKVEFLVSFYNNEISEKSEIFDDQFSVERPDGSNFTLKIRSTKLEDSAMYFCASSDAGATEAFFGQGTRLTVV.

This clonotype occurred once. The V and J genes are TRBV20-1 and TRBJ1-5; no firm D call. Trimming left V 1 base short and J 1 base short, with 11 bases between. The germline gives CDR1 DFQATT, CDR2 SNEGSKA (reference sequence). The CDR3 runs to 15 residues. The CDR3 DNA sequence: TGCAGTGCTAGAGCTGAGGGCGTAAGCAATCAGCCCCAGCATTTT. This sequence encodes CSARAEGVSNQPQHF.

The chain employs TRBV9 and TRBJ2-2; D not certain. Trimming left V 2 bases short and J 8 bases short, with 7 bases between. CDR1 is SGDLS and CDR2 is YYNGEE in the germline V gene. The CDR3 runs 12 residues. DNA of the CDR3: TGTGCCAGCAGCGTCCGGGTGGGGGAGCTGTTTTTT. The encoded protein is CASSVRVGELFF.

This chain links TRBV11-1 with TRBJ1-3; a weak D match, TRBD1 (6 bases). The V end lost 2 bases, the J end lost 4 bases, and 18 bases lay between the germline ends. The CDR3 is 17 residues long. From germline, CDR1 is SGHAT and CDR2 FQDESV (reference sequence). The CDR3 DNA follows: TGTGCCAGCAGCTTAAATCAGGTTGACAGGATCGGAAACACCATATATTTT. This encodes CASSLNQVDRIGNTIYF.